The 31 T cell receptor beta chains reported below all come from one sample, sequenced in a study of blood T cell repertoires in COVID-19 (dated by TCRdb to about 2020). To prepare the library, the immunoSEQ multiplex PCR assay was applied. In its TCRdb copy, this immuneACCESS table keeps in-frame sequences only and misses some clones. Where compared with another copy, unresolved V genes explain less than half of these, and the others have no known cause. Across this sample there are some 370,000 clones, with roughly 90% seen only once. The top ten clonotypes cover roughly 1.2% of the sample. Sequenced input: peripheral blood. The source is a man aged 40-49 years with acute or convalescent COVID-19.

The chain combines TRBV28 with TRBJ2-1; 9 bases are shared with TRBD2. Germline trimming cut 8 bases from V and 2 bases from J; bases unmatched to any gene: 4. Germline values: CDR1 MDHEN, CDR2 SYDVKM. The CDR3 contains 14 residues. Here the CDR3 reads CASLLAGTYNEQFF. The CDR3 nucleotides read TGTGCCAGCCTCCTAGCGGGGACCTACAATGAGCAGTTCTTC.

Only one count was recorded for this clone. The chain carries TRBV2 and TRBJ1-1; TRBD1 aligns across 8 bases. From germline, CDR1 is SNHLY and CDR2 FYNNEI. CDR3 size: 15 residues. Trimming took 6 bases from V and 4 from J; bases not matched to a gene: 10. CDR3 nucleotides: TGTGCCAGCAGGGTACACGGACAGGGTGGCACTGAAGCTTTCTTT. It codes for CASRVHGQGGTEAFF.

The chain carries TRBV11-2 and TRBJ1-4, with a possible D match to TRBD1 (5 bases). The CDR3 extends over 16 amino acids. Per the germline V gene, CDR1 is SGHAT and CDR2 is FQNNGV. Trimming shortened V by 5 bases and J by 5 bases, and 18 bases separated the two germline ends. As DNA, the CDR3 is TGTGCCAGCAGCCCGGACGGACATTTGAAGAATGAAAAACTGTTTTTT. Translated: CASSPDGHLKNEKLFF.

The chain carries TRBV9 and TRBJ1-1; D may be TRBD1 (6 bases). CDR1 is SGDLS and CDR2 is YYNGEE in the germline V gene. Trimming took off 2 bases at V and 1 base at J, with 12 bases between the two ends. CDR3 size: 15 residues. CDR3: CASSVSRGGNTEAFF. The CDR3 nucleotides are TGTGCCAGCAGCGTGTCCCGAGGGGGGAACACTGAAGCTTTCTTT.

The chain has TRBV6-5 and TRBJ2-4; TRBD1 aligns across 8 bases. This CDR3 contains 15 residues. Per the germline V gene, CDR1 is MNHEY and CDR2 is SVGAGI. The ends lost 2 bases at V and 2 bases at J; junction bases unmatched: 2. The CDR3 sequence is CASSYTGGTKNIQYF. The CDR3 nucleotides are TGTGCCAGCAGTTACACAGGGGGGACCAAAAACATTCAGTACTTC.

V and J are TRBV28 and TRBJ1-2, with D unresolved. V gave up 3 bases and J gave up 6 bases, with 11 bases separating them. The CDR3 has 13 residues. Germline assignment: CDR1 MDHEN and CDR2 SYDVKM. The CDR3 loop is CASSFRVIDGYTF. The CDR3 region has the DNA TGTGCCAGCAGTTTCCGGGTTATCGATGGCTACACCTTC.

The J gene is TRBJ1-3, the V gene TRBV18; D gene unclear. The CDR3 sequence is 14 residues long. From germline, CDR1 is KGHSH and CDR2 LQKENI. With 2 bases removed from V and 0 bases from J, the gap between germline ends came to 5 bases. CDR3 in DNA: TGTGCCAGCTCACCAGCCGGCTCTGGAAACACCATATATTTT. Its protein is CASSPAGSGNTIYF. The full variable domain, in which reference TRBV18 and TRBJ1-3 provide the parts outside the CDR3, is NAGVMQNPRHLVRRRGQEARLRCSPMKGHSHVYWYRQLPEEGLKFMVYLQKENIIDESGMPKERFSAEFPKEGPSILRIQQVVRGDSAAYFCASSPAGSGNTIYFGEGSWLTVV.

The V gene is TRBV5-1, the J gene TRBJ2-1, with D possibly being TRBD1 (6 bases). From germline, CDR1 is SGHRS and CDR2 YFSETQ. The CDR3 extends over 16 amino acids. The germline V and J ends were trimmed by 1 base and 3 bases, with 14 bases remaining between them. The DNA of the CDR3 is TGCGCCAGCAGCTTGACCGGACAGCTCCTCTACAATGAGCAGTTCTTC. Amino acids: CASSLTGQLLYNEQFF. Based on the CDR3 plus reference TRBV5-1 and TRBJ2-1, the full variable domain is KAGVTQTPRYLIKTRGQQVTLSCSPISGHRSVSWYQQTPGQGLQFLFEYFSETQRNKGNFPGRFSGRQFSNSRSEMNVSTLELGDSALYLCASSLTGQLLYNEQFFGPGTRLTVL.

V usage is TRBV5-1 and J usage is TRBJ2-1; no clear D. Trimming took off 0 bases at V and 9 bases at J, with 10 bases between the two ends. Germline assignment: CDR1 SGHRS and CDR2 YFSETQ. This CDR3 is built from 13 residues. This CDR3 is CASSLGVVSEQFF. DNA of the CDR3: TGCGCCAGCAGCTTGGGCGTGGTCTCTGAGCAGTTCTTC.

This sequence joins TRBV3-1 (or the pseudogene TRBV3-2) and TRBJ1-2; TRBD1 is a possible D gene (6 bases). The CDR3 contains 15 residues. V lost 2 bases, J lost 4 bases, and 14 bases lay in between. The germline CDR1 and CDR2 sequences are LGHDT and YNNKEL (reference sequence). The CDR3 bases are TGTGCCAGCAGCCAAAAGGGGGACACTCCCTATGGCTACACCTTC. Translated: CASSQKGDTPYGYTF.

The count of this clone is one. CDR3 protein: CASSQDPAGGGGDTQYF. For the CDR3, the DNA is TGTGCCAGCAGCCAAGACCCAGCGGGAGGGGGCGGGGATACGCAGTATTTT. The rearrangement joins TRBV4-2 to TRBJ2-3; TRBD2 aligns across 10 bases. The germline CDR1 and CDR2 sequences are LGHNA and YNFKEQ. Germline trimming cut 0 bases from V and 6 bases from J; bases unmatched to any gene: 9. The CDR3 is made up of 17 amino acids.

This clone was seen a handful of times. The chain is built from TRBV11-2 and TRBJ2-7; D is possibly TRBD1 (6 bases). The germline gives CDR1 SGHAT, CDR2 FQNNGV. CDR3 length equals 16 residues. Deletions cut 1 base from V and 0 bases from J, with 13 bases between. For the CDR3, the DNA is TGTGCCAGCAGCTTAGGCCCTAGGACAGACTCCTACGAGCAGTACTTC. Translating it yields CASSLGPRTDSYEQYF.

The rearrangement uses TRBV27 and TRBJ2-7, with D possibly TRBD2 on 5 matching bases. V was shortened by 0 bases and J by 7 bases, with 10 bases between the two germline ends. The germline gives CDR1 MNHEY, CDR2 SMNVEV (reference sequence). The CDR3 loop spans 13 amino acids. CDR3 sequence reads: CASSLSAEGEQYF. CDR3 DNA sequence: TGTGCCAGCAGTTTATCGGCAGAGGGTGAGCAGTACTTC.

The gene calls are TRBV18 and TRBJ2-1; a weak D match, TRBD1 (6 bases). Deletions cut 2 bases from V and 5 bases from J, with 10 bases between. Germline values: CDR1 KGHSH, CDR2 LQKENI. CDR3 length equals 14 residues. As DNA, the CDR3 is TGTGCCAGCTCACCAATACAGGGAGACAATGAGCAGTTCTTC. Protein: CASSPIQGDNEQFF.

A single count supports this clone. The CDR3 spells CATSDLDRDHGYTF. The CDR3 nucleotides are TGTGCCACCAGTGATCTGGACAGGGATCATGGCTACACCTTC. The chain carries TRBV24-1 and TRBJ1-2; the match to TRBD1 covers 8 bases. The germline V gene encodes CDR1 KGHDR and CDR2 SFDVKD. The CDR3 runs to 14 residues. After removal of 3 bases from V and 6 bases from J, the junction contained 5 bases not matched to a gene.

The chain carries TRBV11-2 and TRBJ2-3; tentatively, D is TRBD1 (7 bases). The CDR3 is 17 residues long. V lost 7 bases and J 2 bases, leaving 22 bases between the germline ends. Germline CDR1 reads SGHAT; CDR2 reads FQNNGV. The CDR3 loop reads CASTPWGDREVTDTQYF. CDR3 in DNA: TGTGCCAGCACCCCTTGGGGAGACAGGGAGGTCACAGATACGCAGTATTTT.

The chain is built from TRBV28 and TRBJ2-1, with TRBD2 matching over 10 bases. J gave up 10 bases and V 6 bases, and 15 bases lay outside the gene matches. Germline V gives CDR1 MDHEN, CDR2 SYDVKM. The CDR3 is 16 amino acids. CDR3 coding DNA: TGTGCCAGCAGAACTCATTTCAGCGGGGGGGCCCGGGAGCAGTTCTTC. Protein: CASRTHFSGGAREQFF.

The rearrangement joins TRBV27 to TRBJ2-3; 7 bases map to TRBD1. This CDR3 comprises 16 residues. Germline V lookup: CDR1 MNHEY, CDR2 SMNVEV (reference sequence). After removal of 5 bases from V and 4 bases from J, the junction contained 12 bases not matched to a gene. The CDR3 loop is CASSPHQTGFADTQYF. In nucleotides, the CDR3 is TGTGCCAGCAGTCCTCACCAGACAGGGTTTGCAGATACGCAGTATTTT.

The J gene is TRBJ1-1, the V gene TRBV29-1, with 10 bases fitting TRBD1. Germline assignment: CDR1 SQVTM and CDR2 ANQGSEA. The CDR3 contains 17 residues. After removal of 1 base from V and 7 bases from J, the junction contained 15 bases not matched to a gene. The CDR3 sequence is CSVEGRDRGRLRGEAFF. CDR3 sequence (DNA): TGCAGCGTTGAAGGCCGGGACAGGGGCCGTCTTAGAGGTGAAGCTTTCTTT. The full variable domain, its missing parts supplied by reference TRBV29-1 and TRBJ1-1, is SAVISQKPSRDICQRGTSLTIQCQVDSQVTMMFWYRQQPGQSLTLIATANQGSEATYESGFVIDKFPISRPNLTFSTLTVSNMSPEDSSIYLCSVEGRDRGRLRGEAFFGQGTRLTVV.

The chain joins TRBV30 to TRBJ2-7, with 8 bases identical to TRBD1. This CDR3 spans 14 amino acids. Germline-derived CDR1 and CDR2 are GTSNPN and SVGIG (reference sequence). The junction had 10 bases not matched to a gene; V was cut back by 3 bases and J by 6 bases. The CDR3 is CAWSVLTGAGEQYF. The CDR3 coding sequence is TGTGCCTGGAGCGTGTTGACAGGGGCGGGCGAGCAGTACTTC.

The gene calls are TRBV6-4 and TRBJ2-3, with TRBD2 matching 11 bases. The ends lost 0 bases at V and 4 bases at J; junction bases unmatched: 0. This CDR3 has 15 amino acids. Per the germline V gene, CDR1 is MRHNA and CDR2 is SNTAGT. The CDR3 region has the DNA TGTGCCAGCAGTGACTCACTAGCGGGAGCAGATACGCAGTATTTT. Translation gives CASSDSLAGADTQYF.

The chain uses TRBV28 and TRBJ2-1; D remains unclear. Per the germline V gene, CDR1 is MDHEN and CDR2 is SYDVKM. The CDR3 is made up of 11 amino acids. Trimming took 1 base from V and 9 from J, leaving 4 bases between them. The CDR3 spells CASSLFGEQFF. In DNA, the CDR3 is TGTGCCAGCAGTTTATTCGGTGAGCAGTTCTTC.

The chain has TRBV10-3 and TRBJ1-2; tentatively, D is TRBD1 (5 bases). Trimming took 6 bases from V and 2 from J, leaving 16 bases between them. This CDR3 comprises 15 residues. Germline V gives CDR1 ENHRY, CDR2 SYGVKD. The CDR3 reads CAISKKQDNNYGYTF. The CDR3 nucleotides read TGTGCCATCAGCAAGAAACAGGACAACAACTATGGCTACACCTTC.

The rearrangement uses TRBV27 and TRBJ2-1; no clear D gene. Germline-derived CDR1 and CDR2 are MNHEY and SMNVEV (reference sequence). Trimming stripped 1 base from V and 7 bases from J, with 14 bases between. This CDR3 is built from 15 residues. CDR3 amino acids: CASSLLVGSANEQFF. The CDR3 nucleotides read TGTGCCAGCAGTTTATTAGTTGGGTCAGCGAATGAGCAGTTCTTC.

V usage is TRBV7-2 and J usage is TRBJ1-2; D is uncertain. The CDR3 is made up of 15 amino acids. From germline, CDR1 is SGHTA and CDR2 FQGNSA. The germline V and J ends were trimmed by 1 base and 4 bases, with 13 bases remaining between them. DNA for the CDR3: TGTGCCAGCAGCTTAGGGGCAGCCGCCAGCTATGGCTACACCTTC. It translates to CASSLGAAASYGYTF.

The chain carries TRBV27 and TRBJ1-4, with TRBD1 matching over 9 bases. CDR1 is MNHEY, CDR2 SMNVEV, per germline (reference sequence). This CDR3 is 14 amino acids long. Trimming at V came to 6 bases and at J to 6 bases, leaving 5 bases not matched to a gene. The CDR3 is CASRPTGGYEKLFF. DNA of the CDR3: TGTGCCAGCAGACCGACAGGGGGTTATGAAAAACTGTTTTTT.

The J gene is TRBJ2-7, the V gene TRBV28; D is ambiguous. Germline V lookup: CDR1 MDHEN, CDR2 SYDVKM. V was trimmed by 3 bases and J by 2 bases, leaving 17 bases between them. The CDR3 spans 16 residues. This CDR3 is CASSFHLQSLAYEQYF. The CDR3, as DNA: TGTGCCAGCAGTTTCCACCTACAGAGCCTCGCCTACGAGCAGTACTTC. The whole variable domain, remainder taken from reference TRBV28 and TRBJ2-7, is DVKVTQSSRYLVKRTGEKVFLECVQDMDHENMFWYRQDPGLGLRLIYFSYDVKMKEKGDIPEGYSVSREKKERFSLILESASTNQTSMYLCASSFHLQSLAYEQYFGPGTRLTVT.

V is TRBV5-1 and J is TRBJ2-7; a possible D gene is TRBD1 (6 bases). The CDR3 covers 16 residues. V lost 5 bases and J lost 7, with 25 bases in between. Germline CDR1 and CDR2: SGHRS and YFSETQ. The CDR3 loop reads CASRLRATGRPQEQYF. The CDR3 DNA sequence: TGCGCCAGCAGATTGAGGGCGACAGGCCGGCCGCAAGAGCAGTACTTC.

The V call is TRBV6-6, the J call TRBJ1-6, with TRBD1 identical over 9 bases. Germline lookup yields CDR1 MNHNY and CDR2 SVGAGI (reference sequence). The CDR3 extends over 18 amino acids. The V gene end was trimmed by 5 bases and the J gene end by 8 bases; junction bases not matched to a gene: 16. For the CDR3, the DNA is TGTGCCAGCAGTCCTCCGGGACAGGGCATTTGGGGGGATTCACCCCTCCACTTT. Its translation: CASSPPGQGIWGDSPLHF.

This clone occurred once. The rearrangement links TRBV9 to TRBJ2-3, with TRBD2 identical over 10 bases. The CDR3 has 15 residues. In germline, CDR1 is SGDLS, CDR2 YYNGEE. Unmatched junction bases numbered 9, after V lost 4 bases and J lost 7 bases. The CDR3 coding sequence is TGTGCCAGCAGCCCCCACCTAGCGGGGGTAAATACGCAGTATTTT. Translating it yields CASSPHLAGVNTQYF.

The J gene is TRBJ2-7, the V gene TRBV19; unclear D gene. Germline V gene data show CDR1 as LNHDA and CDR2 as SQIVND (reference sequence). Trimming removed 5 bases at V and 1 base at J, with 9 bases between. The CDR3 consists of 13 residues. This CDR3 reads CASSSSRSYEQYF. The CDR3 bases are TGTGCCAGTAGTTCGTCCAGATCCTACGAGCAGTACTTC.